Reported below is one T cell receptor beta chain. The sample belongs to a study of T cells expressing NK-cell markers. Study overall: Sorted CD3+CD56+NKG2C+, CD3+CD56+NKG2C- and CD3+CD56-NKG2C+ T cells provided the TCR beta repertoires. Eight donors were sequenced, of whom seven were HCMV-seropositive, while the remaining one was HCMV-seronegative.

The germline CDR1 and CDR2 sequences are SGHTA and FQGTGA. This CDR3 comprises 15 residues. TCRdb reprocessed the 5' RACE reads, keeping one entry per CDR3 protein, no DNA. Recorded for this sample: roughly 350,000 distinct CDR3 sequences. The genes are TRBV7-3 and TRBJ1-3. The specimen was blood T cells: a sorted CD56 or NKG2C T cell subset, CD4+ or CD8+ T cells, or bulk PBMC T cells (not recorded which). The TCR comes from a man aged 18 to 69 in good health. This CDR3 is CASSLTGSPGNTIYF.